This T cell receptor (beta chain) was identified in a study of blood T cells in healthy people across ages. To note about this clonotype: What it recognizes is unknown. A much larger clonotype is one base distant, so this may be a read error.

Next came a second PCR, run for about 7 to 12 cycles, which used a sample-barcoded 5' primer along with a J-beta primer mix. Every cDNA was tagged by a template-switch adaptor with 12 random nucleotides. TCRdb called the 5' RACE reads again in MiXCR, with one record for every CDR3 protein. In the table there are 1,800,000 or so distinct CDR3 sequences, approximately 40% of which are singletons. Per sample, at least 6 micrograms of total RNA were extracted. This CDR3 comprises 11 residues. CDR1 is DFQATT and CDR2 is SNEGSKA in the germline V gene (reference sequence). Whole-study results and caveats: Unknown CMV status may confound age-related changes in expanded clones. One million T cells yielded diversity estimates that were considered underestimates.

The sequenced material came from blood. This TCR derives from a human donor in good health. The chain recombines TRBV20-1 with TRBJ2-5; D is possibly TRBD2 (5 bases). This CDR3 reads CRASIQETQYF. The CDR3 DNA follows: TGCAGGGCTAGCATCCAAGAGACCCAGTACTTC.